This TCR beta chain was obtained from a study of control samples from healthy donors and cancer patients (dated by TCRdb to the early 2020s). As concerns this clone: This clone's antigen is unknown. Base quality data are lacking; no much larger clone is found one base away.

Library preparation was by the immunoSEQ multiplex PCR assay. The source is immuneACCESS, and TCRdb retained only in-frame sequences with V and J called. Part of the clones is not carried over; for the studies checked, unresolved V genes explain less than half of this, and the remainder is unexplained. The sample contains roughly 400,000 clones, around nine tenths of them found a single time. Jointly, the top ten make up more than 6% of the sample. Counted from cysteine to phenylalanine, this CDR3 has 16 amino acids. The sequence is cut down to CDR3 DNA, 48 bases in frame from base 1. At the junction V is shortened by 3 bases and J by 3 bases, with 15 bases in between. Taken from the germline V gene, the CDR1 and CDR2 loops are LGHNA and YSLEER.

Source material: PBMCs. Recombination joined TRBV4-3 with TRBJ1-3; TRBD1 might be the D gene, on 5 matching bases. The sequence derives from a man aged 40-50 years with head and neck cancer. Here the CDR3 is given as CASSQGSGGVGNTIYF. The bases are TGCGCCAGCAGCCAGGGAAGCGGGGGTGTTGGAAACACCATATATTTT.